These 3 T cell receptor beta chains share one sample of origin, sequenced in a study of CD8 T cells in ankylosing spondylitis. Their cognate antigens are unknown. Findings and caveats of the study: Seemingly characteristic of ankylosing spondylitis blood was a TCR beta motif consisting of about 8 highly homologous variants.

TCRdb reanalysed the 5' RACE reads using MiXCR and keeps one entry per CDR3 protein. In the table there are about 460,000 distinct CDR3 sequences, approximately 5.3% of which are singletons. Sequenced sample: blood, either unsorted or a sorted T cell fraction (not recorded which). These receptors all stem from a male donor with ankylosing spondylitis.

The chain couples TRBV4-2 to TRBJ1-2; D is possibly TRBD1 (5 bases). In germline, CDR1 is LGHNA, CDR2 YNFKEQ. This CDR3 is 14 amino acids long. The ends were cut back, 2 bases at V and 7 bases at J, with 14 bases in the middle. In DNA, the CDR3 is TGTGCCAGCAGCCAACCGGGGGGGGTAGGTGGCTACACCTTC. Residues: CASSQPGGVGGYTF.

The rearrangement links TRBV7-2 to TRBJ2-5; 8 bases fit TRBD2. CDR3 length: 15 amino acids. Germline CDR1 and CDR2: SGHTA and FQGNSA. The J segment lost 2 bases and the V segment lost 2 bases, leaving 4 bases of the junction unmatched. The CDR3 sequence: CASSLYQREQETQYF. In DNA, the CDR3 is TGTGCCAGCAGCTTATATCAGCGGGAGCAAGAGACCCAGTACTTC.

This clonotype showed up many times. This chain links TRBV7-9 with TRBJ2-3; TRBD1 aligns across 8 bases. V lost 4 bases, J lost 6 bases, and 15 bases stayed unmatched. Germline-derived CDR1 and CDR2 are SEHNR and FQNEAQ (reference sequence). The CDR3 contains 17 residues. The CDR3 DNA reads as TGTGCCAGCAGCTACACACCCGGGACAGGCTATACGGATACGCAGTATTTT. It translates to CASSYTPGTGYTDTQYF.